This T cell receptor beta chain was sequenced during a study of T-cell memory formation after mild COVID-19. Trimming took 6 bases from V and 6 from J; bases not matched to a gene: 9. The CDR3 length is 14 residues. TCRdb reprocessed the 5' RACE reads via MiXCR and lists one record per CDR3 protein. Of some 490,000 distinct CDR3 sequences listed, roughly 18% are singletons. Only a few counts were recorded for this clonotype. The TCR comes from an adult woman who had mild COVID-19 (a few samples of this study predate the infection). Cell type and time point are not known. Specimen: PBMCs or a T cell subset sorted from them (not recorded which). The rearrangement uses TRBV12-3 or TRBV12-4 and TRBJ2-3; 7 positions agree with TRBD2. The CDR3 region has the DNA TGTGCCAGCAGCTACCGCGGGGGTGGGGATACGCAGTATTTT. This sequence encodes CASSYRGGGDTQYF.